These T cell receptor beta chains were read from a single sample in a study of blood T cells in healthy people across ages. TCRdb fed the 5' RACE reads into MiXCR, producing one record per CDR3 protein. The table lists approximately 1.5 million distinct CDR3 sequences, approximately 42% of them singletons. The sample taken for sequencing was blood. All receptors derive from a woman aged 18-35 years in good health. CDR3s include the opening cysteine and the closing phenylalanine or tryptophan. Each record gives: clone size, D gene, J gene, V gene, CDR3 protein, CDR3 DNA. The D gene is left open where the match is weak. Size is omitted from some rows. Given values are once, few, many or a class for expanded clones.

NA TRBD1 TRBJ1-2 TRBV7-2 CASSVGTGIAGNYGYTF TGTGCCAGCAGCGTCGGGACAGGGATTGCGGGAAACTATGGCTACACCTTC
NA NA TRBJ2-5 TRBV6-5 CASSYSVPREWETQYF TGTGCCAGCAGTTACTCAGTCCCTAGGGAGTGGGAGACTCAGTACTTC
few NA TRBJ2-1 TRBV10-2 CASSEGVPNYNEQFF TGCGCCAGCAGTGAGGGGGTCCCGAATTACAATGAGCAGTTCTTC
NA NA TRBJ2-5 TRBV15 CATSRIGGETQYF TGTGCCACCAGCAGAATCGGAGGGGAGACCCAGTACTTC
NA NA TRBJ2-1 TRBV12-3/TRBV12-4 CASSAGASYNEQFF TGTGCCAGCAGTGCCGGGGCGTCCTACAATGAGCAGTTCTTC
NA NA TRBJ2-1 TRBV7-6 CASSLEAVINEQFF TGTGCCAGCAGCTTAGAAGCAGTAATCAATGAGCAGTTCTTC
many NA TRBJ2-3 TRBV6-2/TRBV6-3 CASSYRESTDTQYF TGTGCCAGCAGTTACAGGGAGAGCACAGATACGCAGTATTTT
few TRBD2 TRBJ2-1 TRBV7-8 CASSLDLLAGGSNEQFF TGTGCCAGCAGCTTAGATCTACTAGCGGGGGGGTCGAATGAGCAGTTCTTC
NA NA TRBJ1-5 TRBV6-2/TRBV6-3 CASSYSTDGHQPQHF TGTGCCAGCAGTTACTCGACAGACGGGCATCAGCCCCAGCATTTT
NA NA TRBJ1-2 TRBV25-1 CASSDPTPPFNGYTF TGTGCCAGCAGTGACCCGACACCGCCCTTCAACGGCTACACCTTC
few NA TRBJ2-1 TRBV2 CASSEEGGPYNEQFF TGTGCCAGCAGTGAAGAGGGGGGGCCCTACAATGAGCAGTTCTTC
NA TRBD2 TRBJ2-5 TRBV6-1 CASRPYSGGALLETQYF TGTGCCAGCAGACCATACAGCGGGGGGGCCTTGTTGGAGACCCAGTACTTC
NA TRBD1 TRBJ1-5 TRBV20-1 CSARDLQGAWQPQHF TGCAGTGCTAGAGATCTACAGGGGGCGTGGCAGCCCCAGCATTTT
NA NA TRBJ2-4 TRBV4-3 CASSQGAGTPEVKNIQYF TGCGCCAGCAGCCAAGGGGCCGGTACCCCAGAGGTCAAAAACATTCAGTACTTC
NA NA TRBJ1-1 TRBV12-3/TRBV12-4 CASSFSFTEAFF TGTGCCAGCAGCTTTAGTTTCACTGAAGCTTTCTTT
once NA TRBJ2-3 TRBV27 CASSSPLADTQYF TGTGCCAGCAGTTCCCCGCTGGCAGATACGCAGTATTTT
few NA TRBJ2-1 TRBV24-1 CATSDPGANEQFF TGTGCCACCAGTGATCCGGGGGCGAATGAGCAGTTCTTC
many TRBD2 TRBJ2-1 TRBV4-3 CASSLRTIGRSYNEQFF TGCGCCAGCAGCCTCAGAACGATCGGGAGGTCCTACAATGAGCAGTTCTTC
few TRBD2 TRBJ2-1 TRBV20-1 CSASKGLAGDREQFF TGCAGTGCTTCGAAGGGACTAGCGGGAGACCGTGAGCAGTTCTTC
once TRBD2 TRBJ2-2 TRBV4-3 CASSQGTSLWVGELFF TGCGCCAGCAGCCAAGGGACTAGCCTATGGGTCGGGGAGCTGTTTTTT
NA TRBD1 TRBJ2-3 TRBV10-3 CATERTGMRWTDTQYF TGTGCCACCGAACGGACAGGGATGCGTTGGACAGATACGCAGTATTTT
NA NA TRBJ1-6 TRBV7-2 CASSFNGTPLHF TGTGCCAGCAGTTTTAACGGGACACCCCTCCACTTT
NA TRBD2 TRBJ2-7 TRBV20-1 CSALRGRSSYEQYF TGCAGTGCTTTGCGGGGGAGAAGCTCCTACGAGCAGTACTTC
NA NA TRBJ2-1 TRBV27 CASSHASNEQFF TGTGCCAGCAGTCACGCCTCCAATGAGCAGTTCTTC
NA NA TRBJ2-3 TRBV7-2 CASSLGGAVTDTQYF TGTGCCAGCAGCTTAGGAGGGGCGGTCACAGATACGCAGTATTTT
NA TRBD1 TRBJ1-2 TRBV6-1 CASSASGTGGRGYTF TGTGCCAGCAGTGCCTCCGGGACAGGGGGCCGGGGCTACACCTTC
NA TRBD1 TRBJ2-7 TRBV5-1 CASSFPVGTGNYEQYF TGCGCCAGCAGCTTCCCGGTAGGGACAGGGAACTACGAGCAGTACTTC
NA NA TRBJ2-5 TRBV12-3/TRBV12-4 CASSRRLVGETQYF TGTGCCAGCAGTCGCCGACTAGTCGGGGAGACCCAGTACTTC
NA NA TRBJ1-5 TRBV10-3 CAIGEDRQGNQPQHF TGTGCCATCGGGGAGGATAGACAGGGCAATCAGCCCCAGCATTTT
few NA TRBJ1-1 TRBV29-1 CSVEGTVRTEAFF TGCAGCGTTGAAGGGACAGTACGGACTGAAGCTTTCTTT
NA NA TRBJ2-3 TRBV9 CVSSVGADTQYF TGTGTCAGCAGCGTAGGTGCAGATACGCAGTATTTT
NA NA TRBJ1-1 TRBV20-1 CSLRRGSYNTEAFF TGCAGTCTTCGACGGGGGTCTTATAACACTGAAGCTTTCTTT
NA NA TRBJ2-7 TRBV29-1 CSVEGQDSTYEQYF TGCAGCGTTGAAGGACAGGACAGCACCTACGAGCAGTACTTC
few NA TRBJ2-7 TRBV20-1 CSARDWTRGAYEQYF TGCAGTGCTAGAGACTGGACAAGAGGAGCCTACGAGCAGTACTTC
once NA TRBJ2-4 TRBV5-1 CASSWDFAGENIQYF TGCGCCAGCAGCTGGGACTTTGCGGGCGAAAACATTCAGTACTTC
few NA TRBJ1-1 TRBV29-1 CSVTGGMNTEAFF TGCAGCGTGACGGGCGGAATGAACACTGAAGCTTTCTTT
few NA TRBJ1-4 TRBV20-1 CSARDQGTRGEKLFF TGCAGTGCTAGAGATCAAGGGACCCGTGGGGAAAAACTGTTTTTT
once NA TRBJ1-2 TRBV10-3 CAISVSYTNYGYTF TGTGCCATCAGTGTGTCGTACACCAACTATGGCTACACCTTC
few NA TRBJ2-7 TRBV27 CASSSGSLTPQYF TGTGCCAGCAGTTCGGGCAGCCTGACGCCGCAGTACTTC
NA NA TRBJ1-6 TRBV2 CASSEHSGGSPLHF TGTGCCAGCAGTGAACATTCTGGGGGTTCACCCCTCCACTTT
NA NA TRBJ1-4 TRBV7-9 CASSSRDNNEKLFF TGTGCCAGCAGCTCCCGGGACAATAATGAAAAACTGTTTTTT
NA NA TRBJ1-2 TRBV7-9 CASSLPALGGYTF TGTGCCAGCAGCTTACCGGCCCTGGGCGGCTACACCTTC
NA NA TRBJ1-2 TRBV6-2/TRBV6-3 CASSQRQSGGYTF TGTGCCAGCAGCCAGAGACAATCTGGCGGCTACACCTTC
NA NA TRBJ1-5 TRBV4-3 CASSQEAFQPQHF TGCGCCAGCAGCCAAGAAGCGTTTCAGCCCCAGCATTTT
NA NA TRBJ2-5 TRBV9 CASSRKHETQYF TGTGCCAGCAGCAGGAAGCATGAGACCCAGTACTTC
few NA TRBJ2-1 TRBV29-1 CSVEDLQGHLAGEQFF TGCAGCGTTGAAGATCTTCAGGGACACCTTGCTGGTGAGCAGTTCTTC
NA TRBD1 TRBJ2-1 TRBV27 CASRPKGALWYNEQFF TGTGCCAGCAGGCCCAAGGGGGCATTATGGTACAATGAGCAGTTCTTC
NA TRBD2 TRBJ2-1 TRBV3-1 CASSQVAGRIYNEQFF TGTGCCAGCAGCCAAGTTGCCGGGAGGATCTACAATGAGCAGTTCTTC
NA NA TRBJ2-7 TRBV28 CASGFWYEQYF TGTGCCAGCGGCTTCTGGTACGAGCAGTACTTC
NA NA TRBJ2-7 TRBV20-1 CSARPGPAYEQYF TGCAGTGCTAGACCGGGACCGGCCTACGAGCAGTACTTC
NA TRBD1 TRBJ2-7 TRBV9 CASSKGQAEYYEQYF TGTGCCAGCAGCAAGGGACAGGCGGAGTACTACGAGCAGTACTTC
NA NA TRBJ2-1 TRBV2 CASSEAERGNEQFF TGTGCCAGCAGTGAAGCAGAAAGGGGGAATGAGCAGTTCTTC
NA NA TRBJ2-7 TRBV14 CASSQDLTPGEQYF TGTGCCAGCAGCCAAGATCTGACACCCGGGGAGCAGTACTTC
NA NA TRBJ2-1 TRBV14 CASSPGLSQSSYNEQFF TGTGCCAGCAGTCCCGGACTATCCCAAAGCTCCTACAATGAGCAGTTCTTC
many NA TRBJ2-3 TRBV6-6 CASSYRDTQYF TGTGCCAGCAGTTATAGGGATACGCAGTATTTT
few TRBD2 TRBJ2-3 TRBV20-1 CSARDPKRGGTDTQYF TGCAGTGCTAGAGATCCTAAGCGGGGGGGCACAGATACGCAGTATTTT
NA NA TRBJ1-2 TRBV7-9 CASSLSWRSYTF TGTGCCAGCAGCTTATCATGGAGGAGCTACACCTTC
NA TRBD1 TRBJ1-6 TRBV7-8 CASSAGQGVPINSPLHF TGTGCCAGCAGCGCCGGACAGGGGGTCCCTATTAATTCACCCCTCCACTTT
few NA TRBJ1-1 TRBV7-2 CASSMGLANTEAFF TGTGCCAGCAGCATGGGACTTGCGAACACTGAAGCTTTCTTT
few TRBD2 TRBJ2-5 TRBV28 CASSPSDSGLGETQYF TGTGCCAGCAGTCCGTCCGATAGCGGGCTAGGGGAGACCCAGTACTTC